This T cell receptor (beta chain) comes out of a study of blood T cell repertoires in COVID-19. Study in general: In each case, the material was cDNA or gDNA derived from T cells, B-cell-depleted T cells, or PBMCs.

This table comes from immunoSEQ multiplex PCR, and its TCRdb copy is limited to in-frame clones, with some not included. In the table there are about 180,000 clones, about 87% of which are singletons. This clone has more than one count but fewer than ten. The sequenced sample consisted of peripheral blood. The TCR sequence derives from a woman under 40 with acute or convalescent COVID-19.

For the CDR3, the DNA is TGCGCCAGCAGTCGGGACTCGAACACCGGGGAGCTGTTTTTT. Translation gives CASSRDSNTGELFF. The chain has TRBV5-1 and TRBJ2-2; D may be TRBD2 (6 bases). Trimming left V 5 bases short and J 0 bases short, with 8 bases between. The V gene's germline CDR1 is SGHRS and CDR2 YFSETQ. The CDR3 is 14 amino acids. Using reference TRBV5-1 and TRBJ2-2 for the parts outside the CDR3, the full variable domain is KAGVTQTPRYLIKTRGQQVTLSCSPISGHRSVSWYQQTPGQGLQFLFEYFSETQRNKGNFPGRFSGRQFSNSRSEMNVSTLELGDSALYLCASSRDSNTGELFFGEGSRLTVL.